These 10 T cell receptor beta chains were all obtained from the same sample, sequenced in a study of blood T cell repertoires in COVID-19. TCRdb's copy holds only in-frame clones and misses some; the assay was immunoSEQ multiplex PCR. This sample has 150,000 or so clones, with approximately 80% found just once. Sequencing was performed on PBMCs or T cells enriched from blood (not recorded which). Every receptor here comes from an older woman who had recovered from COVID-19.

The rearrangement uses TRBV18 and TRBJ1-1; D remains unclear. Germline lookup yields CDR1 KGHSH and CDR2 LQKENI. Deletions cut 0 bases from V and 2 bases from J, with 7 bases between. This CDR3 has 14 residues. The CDR3 here is CASSPPRGNTEAFF. CDR3 bases: TGTGCCAGCTCACCACCCCGGGGAAACACTGAAGCTTTCTTT.

The genes are TRBV9 and TRBJ1-3, with TRBD1 matching 8 bases. Germline V lookup: CDR1 SGDLS, CDR2 YYNGEE. V lost 0 bases to trimming and J lost 4 bases; unmatched junction nucleotides: 3. This CDR3 spans 15 amino acids. CDR3 bases: TGTGCCAGCAGCGTAGGAGGGACAGGAGGAAACACCATATATTTT. It is translated as CASSVGGTGGNTIYF.

The V gene is TRBV5-1, the J gene TRBJ2-1; weak D call: TRBD2 (5 bases). The CDR3 is made up of 15 amino acids. Germline V gives CDR1 SGHRS, CDR2 YFSETQ. Trimming took 0 bases from V and 3 from J, leaving 10 bases between them. This CDR3 is CASSLALGGYNEQFF. Written as DNA, the CDR3 is TGCGCCAGCAGCTTGGCACTAGGAGGCTACAATGAGCAGTTCTTC.

This clone appeared once. This chain connects TRBV5-1 to TRBJ2-7; 7 bases match TRBD2. The CDR3 covers 15 residues. Germline V CDR1 and CDR2: SGHRS, YFSETQ. V gave up 2 bases and J gave up 6 bases; unmatched junction bases: 11. CDR3 sequence: CASSLLAGDGGEQYF. The CDR3 DNA follows: TGCGCCAGCAGCTTACTTGCGGGAGACGGTGGCGAGCAGTACTTC.

This clone was counted a few times. CDR3: CASLTAYQETQYF. CDR3 in DNA: TGTGCCAGCCTGACAGCGTACCAAGAGACCCAGTACTTC. The chain couples TRBV6-5 to TRBJ2-5; possibly TRBD1 for D (5 bases). V shed 8 bases and J shed 0 bases, with 10 bases lying between them. Germline assignment: CDR1 MNHEY and CDR2 SVGAGI. The CDR3 is 13 residues long.

This clone appeared a single time. This sample includes further DNA sequences coding for the same CDR3. The chain uses TRBV28 and TRBJ1-2, with no clear D. From germline, CDR1 is MDHEN and CDR2 SYDVKM. V dropped 3 bases and J dropped 2 bases, with 7 bases sitting between them. The CDR3 extends over 13 amino acids. CDR3 amino acids: CASSFGQNYGYTF. The CDR3 bases are TGTGCCAGCAGTTTTGGGCAGAACTATGGCTACACCTTC.

V usage is TRBV7-9 and J usage is TRBJ1-2; 8 bases match TRBD1. Trimming took 4 bases from V and 6 from J; bases not matched to a gene: 7. The germline V gene encodes CDR1 SEHNR and CDR2 FQNEAQ (reference sequence). The CDR3 sequence is 14 residues long. This CDR3 is CASSYHQGADGYTF. The CDR3 nucleotides are TGTGCCAGCAGCTATCACCAGGGGGCGGATGGCTACACCTTC.

Only a few counts were recorded for this clone. The chain uses TRBV10-2 and TRBJ2-2; D not certain. The CDR3 consists of 14 residues. V was trimmed by 8 bases and J by 0 bases, leaving 10 bases between them. Per the germline V gene, CDR1 is WSHSY and CDR2 is SAAADI. The CDR3 nucleotides are TGCGCCAGCGCCCAGACTCCGAACACCGGGGAGCTGTTTTTT. Its protein is CASAQTPNTGELFF.

The chain recombines TRBV7-2 with TRBJ2-5, with TRBD2 matching over 10 bases. After removal of 5 bases from V and 2 bases from J, the junction contained 5 bases not matched to a gene. Germline assignment: CDR1 SGHTA and CDR2 FQGNSA. CDR3 length equals 15 residues. CDR3 region: CASSKRLAGQETQYF. CDR3 bases: TGTGCCAGCAGCAAAAGACTAGCGGGTCAAGAGACCCAGTACTTC.

The gene calls are TRBV5-8 and TRBJ2-1; TRBD2 is a possible D gene (5 bases). This CDR3 is 12 amino acids long. Looked up from germline, CDR1 is SGHTS and CDR2 is YDEGEE. Trimming pared 5 bases from V and 10 bases from J, leaving 13 bases between. In DNA, the CDR3 is TGTGCCAGCAGTTGGACTCTGGGGGAGCAGTTCTTC. Translating gives CASSWTLGEQFF.